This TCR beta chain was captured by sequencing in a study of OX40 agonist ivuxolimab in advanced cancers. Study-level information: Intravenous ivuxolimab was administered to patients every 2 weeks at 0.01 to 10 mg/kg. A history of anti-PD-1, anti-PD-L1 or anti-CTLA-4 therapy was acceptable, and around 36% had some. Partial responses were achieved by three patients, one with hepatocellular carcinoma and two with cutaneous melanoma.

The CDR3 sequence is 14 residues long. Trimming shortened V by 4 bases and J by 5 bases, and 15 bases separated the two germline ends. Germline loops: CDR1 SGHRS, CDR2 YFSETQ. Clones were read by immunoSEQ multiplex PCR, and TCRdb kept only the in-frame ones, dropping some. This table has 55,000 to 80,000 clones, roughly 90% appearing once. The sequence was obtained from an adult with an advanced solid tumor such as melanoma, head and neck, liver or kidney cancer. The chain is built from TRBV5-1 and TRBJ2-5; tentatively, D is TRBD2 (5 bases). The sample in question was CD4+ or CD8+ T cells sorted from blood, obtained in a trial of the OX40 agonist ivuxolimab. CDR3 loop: CASSLGWGEETQYF. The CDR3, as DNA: TGCGCCAGCAGCCTGGGCTGGGGAGAGGAGACCCAGTACTTC.